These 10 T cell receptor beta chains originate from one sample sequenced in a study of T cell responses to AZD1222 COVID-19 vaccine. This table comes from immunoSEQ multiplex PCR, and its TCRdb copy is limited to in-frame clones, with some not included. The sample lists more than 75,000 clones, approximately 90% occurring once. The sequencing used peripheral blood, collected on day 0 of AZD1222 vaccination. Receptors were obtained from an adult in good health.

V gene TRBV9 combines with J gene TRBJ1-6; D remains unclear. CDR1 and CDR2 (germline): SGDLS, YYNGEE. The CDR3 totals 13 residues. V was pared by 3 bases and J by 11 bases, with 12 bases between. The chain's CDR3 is CASSELARTPLHF. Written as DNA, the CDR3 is TGTGCCAGCAGCGAACTTGCGAGGACACCCCTCCACTTT.

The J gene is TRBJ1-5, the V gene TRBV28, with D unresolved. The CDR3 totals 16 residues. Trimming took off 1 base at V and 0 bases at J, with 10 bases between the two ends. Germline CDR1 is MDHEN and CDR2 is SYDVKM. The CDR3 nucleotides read TGTGCCAGCAGTTTATCCCGGGATTATAGCAATCAGCCCCAGCATTTT. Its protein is CASSLSRDYSNQPQHF.

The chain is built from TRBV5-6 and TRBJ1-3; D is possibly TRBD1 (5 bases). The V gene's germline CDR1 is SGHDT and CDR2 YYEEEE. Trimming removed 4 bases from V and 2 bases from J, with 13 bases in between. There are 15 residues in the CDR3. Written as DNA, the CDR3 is TGTGCCAGCAGCCCACAAGGCAGGGCTGGAAACACCATATATTTT. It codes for CASSPQGRAGNTIYF.

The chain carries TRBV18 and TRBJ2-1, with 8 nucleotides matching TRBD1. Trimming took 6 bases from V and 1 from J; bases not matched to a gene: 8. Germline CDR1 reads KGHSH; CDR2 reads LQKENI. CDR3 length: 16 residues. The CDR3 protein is CASSLTGTGSYNEQFF. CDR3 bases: TGTGCCAGCTCGTTGACCGGGACAGGTTCCTACAATGAGCAGTTCTTC. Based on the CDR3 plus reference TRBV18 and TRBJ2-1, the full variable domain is NAGVMQNPRHLVRRRGQEARLRCSPMKGHSHVYWYRQLPEEGLKFMVYLQKENIIDESGMPKERFSAEFPKEGPSILRIQQVVRGDSAAYFCASSLTGTGSYNEQFFGPGTRLTVL.

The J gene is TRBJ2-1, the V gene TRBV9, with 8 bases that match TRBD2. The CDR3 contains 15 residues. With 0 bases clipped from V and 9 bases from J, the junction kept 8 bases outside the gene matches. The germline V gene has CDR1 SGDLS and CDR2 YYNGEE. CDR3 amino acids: CASSVVPAGVGEQFF. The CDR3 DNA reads TGTGCCAGCAGCGTAGTTCCAGCGGGGGTGGGTGAGCAGTTCTTC.

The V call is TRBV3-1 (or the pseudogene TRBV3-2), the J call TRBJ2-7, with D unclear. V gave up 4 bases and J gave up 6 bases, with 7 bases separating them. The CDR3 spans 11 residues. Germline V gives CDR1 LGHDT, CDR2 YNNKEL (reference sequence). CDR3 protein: CASSLEREQYF. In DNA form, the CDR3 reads TGTGCCAGCAGCCTTGAACGCGAGCAGTACTTC.

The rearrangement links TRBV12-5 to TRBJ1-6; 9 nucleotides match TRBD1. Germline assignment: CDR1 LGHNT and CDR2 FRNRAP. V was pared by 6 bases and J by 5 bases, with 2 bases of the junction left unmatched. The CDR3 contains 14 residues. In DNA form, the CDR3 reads TGTGCTAGTGGAACAGGGGGCGATAATTCACCCCTCCACTTT. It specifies CASGTGGDNSPLHF.

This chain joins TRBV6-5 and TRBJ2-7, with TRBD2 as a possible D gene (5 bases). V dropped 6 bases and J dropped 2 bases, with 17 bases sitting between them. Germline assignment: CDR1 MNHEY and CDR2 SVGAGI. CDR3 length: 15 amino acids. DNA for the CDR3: TGTGCCAGCAGCCCCAGGTGGACGGGAACCTACGAGCAGTACTTC. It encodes CASSPRWTGTYEQYF.

The CDR3 is CASSQDHGSHNEKLFF. For the CDR3, the DNA is TGCGCCAGCAGCCAAGATCATGGCAGCCATAATGAAAAACTGTTTTTT. The gene calls are TRBV4-3 and TRBJ1-4; D gene ambiguous. The CDR3 runs to 16 residues. Trimming left V 0 bases short and J 4 bases short, with 12 bases between. Germline V gene data show CDR1 as LGHNA and CDR2 as YSLEER.

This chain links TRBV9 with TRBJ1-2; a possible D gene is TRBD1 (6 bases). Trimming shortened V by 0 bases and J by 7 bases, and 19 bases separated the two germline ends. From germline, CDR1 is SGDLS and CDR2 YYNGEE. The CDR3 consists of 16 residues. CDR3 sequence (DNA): TGTGCCAGCAGCGTAGTACCGGGGGCAGGGGAGTCTGGCTACACCTTC. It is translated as CASSVVPGAGESGYTF.